The 30 T cell receptor beta chains reported below all come from one sample, sequenced in a study of read filtering for tumor transcriptome and immune sequencing. The library was built from about 400 ng RNA with molecular barcoded adaptors for alpha/delta and beta/gamma chains. MiXCR, run by TCRdb on the reads, gives a single entry per CDR3 protein. The sample lists under 25,000 distinct CDR3 sequences, approximately 14% occurring once. The sample taken for sequencing was a population of CD138-negative cells sorted from bone marrow. These receptors came from a donor at least 40 years old with multiple myeloma.

About this clonotype: Given a much more abundant clone one base away, this may be a read error. This chain uses TRBV6-2 or TRBV6-3 with TRBJ2-5; TRBD2 agrees at 7 bases. The germline V gene has CDR1 MNHEY and CDR2 SVGEGT. V was pared by 8 bases and J by 2 bases, with 5 bases of the junction left unmatched. This CDR3 spans 13 amino acids. The CDR3 coding sequence is TGTGCCAGCGGTTCTAGCGGTCAAGAGACCCAGTACTTC. Its protein product is CASGSSGQETQYF.

This clonotype appeared many times. This may arise from a read error, as a much more abundant clone is one base away. V and J are TRBV28 and TRBJ2-3, with 9 nucleotides matching TRBD2. The CDR3 sequence is 16 residues long. The germline V gene encodes CDR1 MDHEN and CDR2 SYDVKM. The CDR3 loop is CASSPPWREGADTQCF. DNA of the CDR3: TGTGCCAGCAGTCCGCCGTGGCGGGAGGGCGCAGATACGCAGTGTTTT.

This chain joins TRBV29-1 and TRBJ1-1; 11 positions match TRBD1. The CDR3 sequence is 16 residues long. Germline V gene lookup returns CDR1 SQVTM and CDR2 ANQGSEA. V dropped 5 bases and J dropped 0; count of bases not matched to a gene: 8. The CDR3 loop reads CSVSGTGGRVNTEAFF. Here the CDR3 DNA reads TGCAGCGTTTCCGGGACAGGGGGGCGCGTGAACACTGAAGCTTTCTTT.

About this clonotype: A read error may be the cause here, since a much bigger clone is one base away. In this CDR3 the conserved last residue, phenylalanine or tryptophan, is missing, so a read error is likely. The gene calls are TRBV29-1 and TRBJ2-7; D is undetermined. Germline assignment: CDR1 SQVTM and CDR2 ANQGSEA. This CDR3 is built from 11 residues. Trimming removed 6 bases from V and 6 bases from J, with 12 bases in between. CDR3 protein: CSVRYSSEQYY. For the CDR3, the DNA is TGCAGCGTCCGGTATAGTAGCGAGCAGTACTAC.

This clonotype was counted at least ten times. V usage is TRBV20-1 and J usage is TRBJ1-5; D gene uncertain. CDR1 is DFQATT and CDR2 is SNEGSKA in the germline V gene (reference sequence). This CDR3 is built from 12 residues. In nucleotides, the CDR3 is TGCAGCCTCAAGCAATCTAATCAGCCCCAGCATTTT. Its protein is CSLKQSNQPQHF.

This clonotype was picked up many times. The chain is built from TRBV18 and TRBJ1-1; 7 bases are a match to TRBD1. This CDR3 is 13 amino acids long. V was clipped by 3 bases and J by 3 bases; unmatched bases: 1. Looked up from germline, CDR1 is KGHSH and CDR2 is LQKENI. The CDR3 loop reads CASSPGTDTEAFF. CDR3 bases: TGTGCCAGCTCACCCGGGACAGACACTGAAGCTTTCTTT.

This clonotype was counted many times. The chain couples TRBV4-1 to TRBJ2-7, with 8 bases that match TRBD1. Germline loops: CDR1 MGHRA, CDR2 YSYEKL. CDR3 length: 15 residues. Unmatched junction bases numbered 12, after V lost 6 bases and J lost 5 bases. In DNA, the CDR3 is TGCGCCAGCAGTCCTTTGCAGGGGGCGCCTCACGAGCAGTACTTC. This sequence encodes CASSPLQGAPHEQYF.

This clonotype was recorded many times. The chain joins TRBV28 to TRBJ2-7; D tentatively fits TRBD1 or TRBD2 (5 bases each). The CDR3 consists of 15 residues. Germline values: CDR1 MDHEN, CDR2 SYDVKM. The germline V and J ends were trimmed by 3 bases and 10 bases, with 22 bases remaining between them. DNA of the CDR3: TGTGCCAGCAGTTTCCGGACTGGGGCTACGAGTACCCAGTACTTC. Translated, it gives CASSFRTGATSTQYF.

The genes are TRBV2 and TRBJ2-7; 7 bases map to TRBD1. J gave up 5 bases and V 10 bases, and 8 bases lay outside the gene matches. CDR3 length equals 12 residues. In germline, CDR1 is SNHLY, CDR2 FYNNEI. This CDR3 is CATGQSINEQYF. CDR3 nucleotide sequence: TGTGCCACGGGACAGAGTATCAACGAGCAGTACTTC.

A few counts support this clonotype. V and J are TRBV7-2 and TRBJ1-1, with D maybe TRBD1 (6 bases). The CDR3 spans 16 residues. V lost 1 base to trimming and J lost 0 bases, with 12 bases between them. CDR1 SGHTA and CDR2 FQGNSA come from the germline V gene. CDR3 coding DNA: TGTGCCAGCAGCTTAGTTACAGGGACGATGAACACTGAAGCTTTCTTT. Translation: CASSLVTGTMNTEAFF.

This clonotype came up many times. This chain joins TRBV3-1 and TRBJ2-1; D gene ambiguous. The CDR3 is 15 amino acids. CDR1 and CDR2 (germline): LGHDT, YNNKEL (reference sequence). Trimming shortened V by 0 bases and J by 5 bases, and 11 bases separated the two germline ends. The DNA for the CDR3 is TGTGCCAGCAGCCAAGATCTTACAGCGAACAATGAGCAGTTCTTC. This translates into CASSQDLTANNEQFF.

The table lists this clonotype with many counts. V is TRBV2 and J is TRBJ2-1; D unclear. V dropped 7 bases and J dropped 3 bases, with 10 bases sitting between them. The CDR3 length is 13 residues. Germline V CDR1 and CDR2: SNHLY, FYNNEI. In DNA form, the CDR3 reads TGTGCCAGCATTTTACAAATCTACAATGAGCAGTTCTTC. Translated, it gives CASILQIYNEQFF.

The sample holds many counts of this clonotype. The rearrangement uses TRBV5-1 and TRBJ2-3; 8 nucleotides match TRBD2. CDR1 SGHRS and CDR2 YFSETQ come from the germline V gene. With 2 bases clipped from V and 3 bases from J, the junction kept 5 bases outside the gene matches. The CDR3 covers 15 residues. CDR3 amino acids: CASSFSAGETDTQYF. CDR3 bases: TGCGCCAGCAGCTTCTCAGCGGGAGAAACAGATACGCAGTATTTT.

In its sample, this clonotype was seen many times. The V and J genes are TRBV7-2 and TRBJ2-3, with D possibly TRBD2 on 5 matching bases. The CDR3 runs to 15 residues. CDR1 and CDR2 from the germline V gene are SGHTA and FQGNSA. Deletions cut 0 bases from V and 5 bases from J, with 12 bases between. CDR3 amino acids: CASSLAGAKLDTQYF. CDR3 sequence (DNA): TGTGCCAGCAGCTTAGCGGGAGCGAAGTTAGATACGCAGTATTTT.

CDR3 sequence reads: CASSNKRINTEAFF. CDR3 DNA sequence: TGTGCTAGTAGCAACAAACGGATTAACACTGAAGCTTTCTTT. This chain uses TRBV6-5 with TRBJ1-1; D not resolved. The CDR3 has 14 residues. The germline V gene encodes CDR1 MNHEY and CDR2 SVGAGI.

This clonotype was seen repeatedly, ten times or more. The chain carries TRBV10-3 and TRBJ2-3, with 8 bases matching TRBD2. The V and J ends lost 3 bases and 3 bases, in that order; junction bases with no gene match: 5. Germline assignment: CDR1 ENHRY and CDR2 SYGVKD. The CDR3 covers 15 residues. As DNA, the CDR3 is TGTGCCATCAGTGATACGGGAGGGCAGACAGATACGCAGTATTTT. Translated, it gives CAISDTGGQTDTQYF.

The chain employs TRBV18 and TRBJ2-5; D ambiguous. The CDR3 totals 11 residues. Trimming stripped 6 bases from V and 1 base from J, with 3 bases between. The germline V gene has CDR1 KGHSH and CDR2 LQKENI. CDR3 sequence (DNA): TGTGCCAGCTCTGCCCAAGAGACCCAGTACTTC. Translation gives CASSAQETQYF.

To note about this clonotype: This likely reflects a read error, since a far larger clone is one base away. The chain uses TRBV11-3 and TRBJ2-2, with TRBD2 as a possible D gene (6 bases). CDR3 size: 14 residues. The V and J ends lost 9 bases and 5 bases respectively, with 16 bases between them. Germline V gene lookup returns CDR1 SGHNT and CDR2 YENEEA. The CDR3 DNA follows: TGTGCCAGTATGACGGGAGTATCGACCGGGGAGCTGTTTTTT. It is translated as CASMTGVSTGELFF.

As for this clonotype: With a much larger clone just one base away, this may be a read error. The rearrangement links TRBV7-9 to TRBJ1-1; a weak D match, TRBD1 (5 bases). Germline assignment: CDR1 SEHNR and CDR2 FQNEAQ (reference sequence). The CDR3 covers 15 residues. The DNA for the CDR3 is TGTGCCAGCAGCCCGGAGGGACTGAAGAACATTGAAGCTTTCTTT. This translates into CASSPEGLKNIEAFF.

A word on this clonotype: A far larger clone is one nucleotide away, so this likely arose from a read error. This sequence joins TRBV4-2 and TRBJ2-3, with D tentatively TRBD1 (5 bases). CDR3 length equals 15 residues. Germline CDR1 reads LGHNA; CDR2 reads YNFKEQ. The CDR3 coding sequence is TGTGCCAGCAGCCCCGGACATACTGTCACAAATACGCAGTATTTT. Translated: CASSPGHTVTNTQYF.

V gene TRBV27 combines with J gene TRBJ1-2, with TRBD1 matching 7 bases. The CDR3 is made up of 13 amino acids. In germline, CDR1 is MNHEY, CDR2 SMNVEV (reference sequence). V dropped 2 bases and J dropped 6; count of bases not matched to a gene: 3. Here the CDR3 reads CASSLMGTDGYTF. CDR3 nucleotides: TGTGCCAGCAGTTTAATGGGGACAGATGGCTACACCTTC.

This clonotype was seen many times. V usage is TRBV18 and J usage is TRBJ2-7; D may be TRBD2 (6 bases). V gave up 0 bases and J gave up 6 bases, with 12 bases separating them. CDR3 length equals 14 residues. Germline loops: CDR1 KGHSH, CDR2 LQKENI. The CDR3 region has the DNA TGTGCCAGCTCACCACCTTCGGGGGTCAGCGAGCAGTACTTC. This sequence encodes CASSPPSGVSEQYF.

There are many counts of this clonotype. The genes are TRBV7-9 and TRBJ2-1; perhaps TRBD2 as D (6 bases). In germline, CDR1 is SEHNR, CDR2 FQNEAQ (reference sequence). Trimming pared 5 bases from V and 8 bases from J, leaving 19 bases between. The CDR3 sequence is 15 residues long. The CDR3 nucleotides are TGTGCCAGCAGCCGGAGGGTAGAGGGCTCCGATGAGCAGTTCTTC. Translated, it gives CASSRRVEGSDEQFF.

This clonotype was picked up many times. The rearrangement links TRBV11-1 to TRBJ2-1, with D unclear. Per germline, CDR1 SGHAT and CDR2 FQDESV (reference sequence). This CDR3 region has 16 residues. V was shortened by 0 bases and J by 1 base, with 10 bases between the two germline ends. The CDR3 DNA follows: TGTGCCAGCAGCTTAGCGCTAGACGTATCCTACAATGAGCAGTTCTTC. As protein: CASSLALDVSYNEQFF.

This clonotype appeared many times. J is TRBJ2-3 and V is TRBV5-6, with TRBD2 matching over 9 bases. The germline V gene has CDR1 SGHDT and CDR2 YYEEEE. The V and J ends lost 4 bases and 4 bases, in that order; junction bases with no gene match: 16. The CDR3 runs to 18 residues. The CDR3 region is CASSQGLAGRSSADTQYF. In DNA form, the CDR3 reads TGTGCCAGCAGCCAGGGGCTAGCGGGACGCTCCTCGGCAGATACGCAGTATTTT. The whole variable domain, filled in from reference TRBV5-6 and TRBJ2-3, reads DAGVTQSPTHLIKTRGQQVTLRCSPKSGHDTVSWYQQALGQGPQFIFQYYEEEERQRGNFPDRFSGHQFPNYSSELNVNALLLGDSALYLCASSQGLAGRSSADTQYFGPGTRLTVL.

V gene TRBV20-1 combines with J gene TRBJ2-2; the match to TRBD2 covers 10 bases. There are 14 residues in the CDR3. Per germline, CDR1 DFQATT and CDR2 SNEGSKA (reference sequence). Written as DNA, the CDR3 is TGCAGCACCGATAGCGGGAGGACCACCGGGGAGCTGTTTTTT. Translating gives CSTDSGRTTGELFF.

About this clonotype: A read error is possible here, since a much larger clone lies one base away. This chain connects TRBV29-1 to TRBJ2-5; D remains ambiguous. CDR3 size: 12 residues. Germline V lookup: CDR1 SQVTM, CDR2 ANQGSEA. The CDR3 region is CSVAAVEETLYF. For the CDR3, the DNA is TGCAGCGTTGCGGCGGTGGAAGAGACCCTGTACTTC.

The table lists this clonotype with many counts. The chain is built from TRBV29-1 and TRBJ2-2; TRBD1 aligns across 8 bases. The trim removed 4 bases at V and 6 bases at J, leaving 7 bases unmatched. The germline V gene has CDR1 SQVTM and CDR2 ANQGSEA. The CDR3 sequence is 14 residues long. The CDR3 coding sequence is TGCAGCGTTGGGTGGCAGGGGGCACCCGGGGAGCTGTTTTTT. Translation gives CSVGWQGAPGELFF.

In the case of this clonotype: One junction end does not reproduce the germline sequence, and a read error may be involved. The chain employs TRBV28 and TRBJ2-1; D gene uncertain. Germline-derived CDR1 and CDR2 are MDHEN and SYDVKM. The CDR3 is 14 amino acids. The CDR3 DNA sequence: TGTGCCAGCACCCCCGGTGACCGATACAATGAGCAGTTCTGG. Its translation is CASTPGDRYNEQFW.

This clonotype came up many times. J is TRBJ2-7 and V is TRBV6-5; D perhaps matches TRBD1 (6 bases). The CDR3 consists of 14 residues. Germline assignment: CDR1 MNHEY and CDR2 SVGAGI. Trimming shortened V by 4 bases and J by 5 bases, and 15 bases separated the two germline ends. For the CDR3, the DNA is TGTGCCAGCAGTTTCTCAGGGGCGGAGGACGAGCAGTACTTC. It codes for CASSFSGAEDEQYF.